Listed below are T cell receptor beta chains from one sample, sequenced in a study of radiation and T cells in renal cell carcinoma. The repertoire was sequenced with immunoSEQ multiplex PCR; TCRdb's copy has only in-frame clones and lacks some. The data contain roughly 82,000 clones, 89% of them singletons. The sequencing here drew on blood, taken from a patient whose treatment included radiotherapy and nephrectomy. The source is a woman aged 70-85 years with renal cell carcinoma. The CDR3 runs from the conserved cysteine through the conserved F or W. A D gene is named only where the DNA matches it firmly. A clone size is listed for some rows: how often the clone was seen (once, few, many), or a class if it is expanded.

TRBV19	.	TRBJ1-6	TRBD1	CASSAGTGLDSPLHF	TGTGCCAGTAGTGCCGGGACAGGGTTGGATTCACCCCTCCACTTT
TRBV28	.	TRBJ2-7	.	CASSLSGKGSWEQYF	TGTGCCAGCAGTTTATCAGGGAAAGGTTCGTGGGAGCAGTACTTC
TRBV2	.	TRBJ1-1	.	CASGETRMNTEAFF	TGTGCCAGCGGGGAAACTCGCATGAACACTGAAGCTTTCTTT
TRBV10-3	.	TRBJ2-6	TRBD1	CAIKTAGGTSGANVLTF	TGTGCCATCAAGACGGCAGGGGGAACTTCTGGGGCCAACGTCCTGACTTTC
TRBV11-3	.	TRBJ1-1	.	CASSYDRGQNTEAFF	TGTGCCAGCAGCTACGATCGGGGCCAGAACACTGAAGCTTTCTTT
TRBV19	.	TRBJ2-5	TRBD1	CASRLGAGGEETQYF	TGTGCCAGCAGACTAGGGGCAGGGGGCGAAGAGACCCAGTACTTC
TRBV5-6	.	TRBJ2-7	TRBD1	CASTKPRDRAYEQYF	TGTGCCAGCACCAAACCCCGCGACAGGGCCTACGAGCAGTACTTC
TRBV28	few	TRBJ1-1	.	CASSLHLKQGKGFF	TGTGCCAGCAGTTTACACCTTAAACAGGGAAAGGGTTTCTTT
TRBV4-1	.	TRBJ1-4	TRBD1	CASSQDSLTGHSREKLFF	TGCGCCAGCAGCCAAGATAGCCTGACAGGGCATTCACGGGAAAAACTGTTTTTT
TRBV6-5	.	TRBJ2-7	TRBD1	CASSWTGEVYEQYF	TGTGCCAGCAGCTGGACAGGCGAGGTCTACGAGCAGTACTTC
TRBV19	.	TRBJ2-3	.	CASRTVSTDTQYF	TGTGCCAGTCGGACAGTTAGCACAGATACGCAGTATTTT
TRBV5-6	.	TRBJ1-1	.	CASSLRGDDVNTEAFF	TGTGCCAGCAGCTTGAGAGGGGATGATGTGAACACTGAAGCTTTCTTT
TRBV28	.	TRBJ1-5	TRBD1	CASSTLDRVGQPQHF	TGTGCCAGCAGTACATTGGACAGGGTAGGTCAGCCCCAGCATTTT
TRBV9	once	TRBJ2-3	TRBD2	CASSARGLAGGTDTQYF	TGTGCCAGCAGCGCTCGAGGACTAGCGGGGGGCACAGATACGCAGTATTTT
TRBV7-3	.	TRBJ1-1	.	CASSLTPGTTEAFF	TGTGCCAGCAGCTTAACGCCAGGGACCACTGAAGCTTTCTTT
TRBV28	.	TRBJ1-1	TRBD1	CASRSGQGGGNTEAFF	TGTGCCAGCAGATCCGGACAGGGTGGAGGGAACACTGAAGCTTTCTTT
TRBV5-1	.	TRBJ2-3	TRBD2	CASRLAGAPVDTQYF	TGCGCCAGCAGGCTAGCGGGGGCCCCTGTGGATACGCAGTATTTT
TRBV11-3	.	TRBJ2-2	.	CASSLGRTGELFF	TGTGCCAGCAGCTTAGGGCGCACCGGGGAGCTGTTTTTT
TRBV28	.	TRBJ1-2	.	CAISQVYGYTF	TGTGCCATTAGCCAGGTTTATGGCTACACCTTC
TRBV6-1	.	TRBJ2-1	TRBD2	CASSEGGTSGGSYNEQFF	TGTGCCAGCAGTGAAGGAGGAACTAGCGGGGGCTCCTACAATGAGCAGTTCTTC
TRBV7-9	.	TRBJ1-3	.	CASRRASGNTIYF	TGTGCCAGCAGGAGGGCCTCTGGAAACACCATATATTTT
TRBV14	.	TRBJ1-2	.	CASSQNLHGVGYTF	TGTGCCAGCAGCCAGAACCTCCACGGGGTCGGCTACACCTTC
TRBV4-3	.	TRBJ2-2	TRBD2	CASSQGYSGDTGELFF	TGCGCCAGCAGCCAAGGCTATAGCGGGGACACCGGGGAGCTGTTTTTT
TRBV6-5	.	TRBJ1-2	.	CASSPPPGFYGYTF	TGTGCCAGCAGTCCCCCCCCCGGATTCTATGGCTACACCTTC
TRBV19	few	TRBJ1-3	.	CASSISVRSGNTIYF	TGTGCCAGTAGTATTTCAGTTCGCTCTGGAAACACCATATATTTT
TRBV11-2	.	TRBJ1-2	.	CASSLGKDRTDYGYTF	TGTGCCAGCAGCTTAGGTAAAGACAGGACGGACTATGGCTACACCTTC
TRBV28	.	TRBJ2-7	TRBD1	CASSFPGQGKISYEQYF	TGTGCCAGCAGTTTCCCGGGACAGGGGAAAATCTCCTACGAGCAGTACTTC
TRBV5-3	.	TRBJ2-7	TRBD2	CARTSLAGEYEQYF	TGTGCCAGAACTTCCTTAGCGGGGGAATACGAGCAGTACTTC
TRBV6-1	once	TRBJ1-5	.	CASSDVSMQPQHF	TGTGCCAGCAGTGACGTTTCCATGCAGCCCCAGCATTTT
TRBV7-2	.	TRBJ2-2	.	CASSLVGPGELFF	TGTGCCAGCAGCTTAGTAGGCCCCGGGGAGCTGTTTTTT
TRBV2	few	TRBJ1-5	TRBD1	CASSQDRGYGQPQHF	TGTGCCAGCAGCCAGGACAGGGGGTACGGTCAGCCCCAGCATTTT
TRBV7-7	.	TRBJ2-1	.	CASSRDRSSYNEQFF	TGTGCTAGCAGCCGCGACAGAAGCTCCTACAATGAGCAGTTCTTC
TRBV7-8	once	TRBJ1-2	.	CASSLEGRLQGANYGYTF	TGTGCCAGCAGCTTAGAGGGGCGACTACAGGGAGCAAACTATGGCTACACCTTC
TRBV19	.	TRBJ1-2	.	CASSIGWGRAYGYTF	TGTGCCAGTAGTATAGGGTGGGGCCGCGCCTATGGCTACACCTTC
TRBV2	.	TRBJ2-5	.	CASSNRIVAETQYF	TGTGCCAGCAGCAACCGGATTGTAGCGGAGACCCAGTACTTC
TRBV25-1	.	TRBJ1-2	.	CASSETQVFDGYTF	TGTGCCAGCAGTGAAACGCAGGTTTTCGATGGCTACACCTTC
TRBV27	.	TRBJ2-5	.	CASSSEGAFQETQYF	TGTGCCAGCAGTTCGGAGGGGGCCTTTCAAGAGACCCAGTACTTC
TRBV5-1	.	TRBJ1-2	TRBD1	CASSLEGGVIFNYGYTF	TGCGCCAGCAGCTTGGAAGGGGGCGTCATTTTTAACTATGGCTACACCTTC
TRBV11-3	.	TRBJ2-7	.	CASSLGGQIIYEQYF	TGTGCCAGCAGCTTAGGGGGACAAATTATATACGAGCAGTACTTC
TRBV10-2	.	TRBJ1-5	.	CASTLDSKAQPQHF	TGCGCCAGCACCCTCGACAGTAAGGCTCAGCCCCAGCATTTT
TRBV29-1	.	TRBJ1-5	TRBD1	CSVRQGGSNQPQHF	TGCAGCGTTAGACAGGGGGGGAGCAATCAGCCCCAGCATTTT
TRBV27	.	TRBJ1-5	TRBD1	CASSPTGVNQPQHF	TGTGCCAGCAGTCCGACAGGGGTCAATCAGCCCCAGCATTTT
TRBV9	.	TRBJ1-1	.	CASSVVGGRTEAFF	TGTGCCAGCAGCGTAGTTGGGGGTCGCACTGAAGCTTTCTTT
TRBV18	.	TRBJ2-3	.	CASSPDADTQYF	TGTGCCAGCTCACCGGATGCAGATACGCAGTATTTT
TRBV28	.	TRBJ2-6	.	CASSLWAQSGANVLTF	TGTGCCAGCAGTTTGTGGGCCCAGTCTGGGGCCAACGTCCTGACTTTC